Listed here is a single TCR beta chain. This entry belongs to a study of blood T cell repertoires in COVID-19. Study overall: Samples came from the United States, Italy and Spain, spanning acute and convalescent COVID-19. T cells, B-cell-depleted T cells, or PBMCs provided the cDNA or gDNA that served as material.

As handled by the study authors: The assay estimated nucleated cells by amplifying reference gene primers. Sequencing used immunoSEQ multiplex PCR; TCRdb keeps in-frame clones, though not all of them. That table gives V, J and clone size, and the DNA gave D and trimming. The sample lists around 130,000 clones; less than 90% were seen once. Trimming cost V 3 bases and J 4 bases; bases outside gene matches: 2. CDR1 is SGHDT, CDR2 YYEEEE, per germline. This CDR3 contains 15 residues. V gene TRBV5-6 combines with J gene TRBJ2-1, with TRBD2 matching over 12 bases. The sample was peripheral blood. The TCR comes from a woman in her twenties or thirties who had recovered from COVID-19. CDR3 nucleotides: TGTGCCAGCAGCTACGGGACTAGCGGGTACAATGAGCAGTTCTTC. As protein: CASSYGTSGYNEQFF.